This T cell receptor (beta chain) was observed in a study of early T cells in non-severe SARS-CoV-2 infection. There are 15 residues in the CDR3. The germline CDR1 and CDR2 sequences are MNHNS and SASEGT. V gave up 0 bases and J gave up 4 bases, with 12 bases separating them. Ten or more counts support this clonotype. TCRdb reanalysed the 5' RACE reads using MiXCR and keeps one entry per CDR3 protein. The sample yields 40,000 to 65,000 distinct CDR3 sequences, about 8.2% seen once. The genes are TRBV6-1 and TRBJ1-2; D remains ambiguous. What was sequenced was whole blood. This TCR came from an adult who was a healthcare worker with PCR-confirmed SARS-CoV-2 infection or an uninfected control (not recorded which). Here the CDR3 reads CASSEARAGGYGYTF. The CDR3 DNA is TGTGCCAGCAGTGAAGCAAGGGCAGGCGGCTATGGCTACACCTTC.